This entry lists 32 T cell receptor beta chains sequenced from one sample in a study of blood T cells in healthy people across ages. For the second PCR, which ran for roughly 7 to 11 cycles, a sample-barcoded 5' primer and a J-beta primer mix were used. In TCRdb, the 5' RACE reads were re-called with MiXCR into one record per CDR3 protein. The sample includes about 280,000 distinct CDR3 sequences, 25% to 30% of them seen just once. Sequenced material: blood. The receptors shown here come from a woman between 65 and 79 years old in good health.

This clonotype was detected a few times. The chain is built from TRBV18 and TRBJ2-5; no definite D call. The DNA end lines up better with TRBJ2-1; the J call may be wrong. Germline CDR1 reads KGHSH; CDR2 reads LQKENI. The CDR3 consists of 11 residues. The CDR3 nucleotides read TGTGCCAGCTCAGCAGGCGATGAGCAGTTCTTC. Its translation: CASSAGDEQFF.

A few counts support this clonotype. The chain links TRBV12-3 or TRBV12-4 to TRBJ2-1; D is ambiguous. The ends were cut back, 8 bases at V and 7 bases at J, with 15 bases in the middle. The CDR3 length is 13 residues. CDR3 bases: TGTGCCAGCTTAGCCAGAAAAAGTAATGAGCAGTTCTTC. Encoded protein: CASLARKSNEQFF.

CDR3 nucleotide sequence: TGCAGCGCGACCCGGACAGGAGAGACCCAGTACTTC. It codes for CSATRTGETQYF. This chain links TRBV29-1 with TRBJ2-5, with TRBD1 matching 7 bases. CDR1 SQVTM and CDR2 ANQGSEA come from the germline V gene. J gave up 4 bases and V 7 bases, and 6 bases lay outside the gene matches. The CDR3 totals 12 residues. The full variable domain, with the rest looked up from reference TRBV29-1 and TRBJ2-5, is SAVISQKPSRDICQRGTSLTIQCQVDSQVTMMFWYRQQPGQSLTLIATANQGSEATYESGFVIDKFPISRPNLTFSTLTVSNMSPEDSSIYLCSATRTGETQYFGPGTRLLVL.

This clonotype has a count of ten or more. The genes are TRBV29-1 and TRBJ1-1; 7 bases align to TRBD1. There are 13 residues in the CDR3. With V trimmed by 6 bases and J by 8 bases, 12 bases remained unmatched. Germline CDR1 and CDR2: SQVTM and ANQGSEA. CDR3 sequence: CSVIRTGIGEAFF. The CDR3 nucleotides are TGCAGCGTGATCCGGACAGGCATAGGAGAAGCTTTCTTT.

The chain combines TRBV20-1 with TRBJ2-5; D is unresolved. The CDR3 sequence is 12 residues long. V gave up 3 bases and J gave up 7 bases, with 12 bases separating them. Per the germline V gene, CDR1 is DFQATT and CDR2 is SNEGSKA (reference sequence). In DNA, the CDR3 is TGCAGTGCTAGCCCATCGGTTGGGACCCAGTACTTC. This encodes CSASPSVGTQYF.

The chain joins TRBV7-3 to TRBJ2-5; D gene ambiguous. This CDR3 has 15 residues. V was cut by 1 base and J by 5 bases, with 14 bases left in between. The V gene's germline CDR1 is SGHTA and CDR2 FQGTGA. CDR3 nucleotides: TGTGCCAGCAGCTTAAATTCCGGTGGCAGTGAGACCCAGTACTTC. The encoded protein is CASSLNSGGSETQYF.

CDR3 loop: CASSVGGTEAYEQYF. DNA for the CDR3: TGTGCCAGCAGCGTAGGAGGAACTGAAGCCTACGAGCAGTACTTC. The chain uses TRBV9 and TRBJ2-5; D is uncertain. The DNA end lines up better with TRBJ2-7; the J call may be wrong. The CDR3 consists of 15 residues. Germline V gene data show CDR1 as SGDLS and CDR2 as YYNGEE.

In its sample, this clonotype was seen a few times. V is TRBV12-3 or TRBV12-4 and J is TRBJ2-2; D remains unclear. The CDR3 extends over 12 amino acids. Trimming cost V 6 bases and J 6 bases, with 8 bases left between them. The CDR3 protein is CASSAPAGELFF. The CDR3, as DNA: TGTGCCAGCAGCGCTCCTGCCGGGGAGCTGTTTTTT.

This clonotype was counted at least ten times. The J gene is TRBJ2-2, the V gene TRBV9, with 9 positions matching TRBD1. V trimming: 4 bases; J trimming: 0 bases; junction bases outside the gene matches: 7. The CDR3 is 17 residues long. CDR1 is SGDLS and CDR2 is YYNGEE in the germline V gene. This CDR3 is CASSPRQGVSNTGELFF. The DNA for the CDR3 is TGTGCCAGCAGCCCGCGACAGGGGGTATCGAACACCGGGGAGCTGTTTTTT.

Details on this clonotype: The junction and the germline gene differ at one end; a read error may be behind it. V and J are TRBV28 and TRBJ2-1, with a tentative D call TRBD1 (6 bases). Germline assignment: CDR1 MDHEN and CDR2 SYDVKM. This CDR3 contains 15 residues. The CDR3 sequence: CASSPDRSSYNEQFF. In DNA, the CDR3 is TGTGCCAGCAGTCCGGACAGAAGCTCCTACAACGAGCAGTTCTTC. Using reference TRBV28 and TRBJ2-1 for the parts outside the CDR3, the full variable domain is DVKVTQSSRYLVKRTGEKVFLECVQDMDHENMFWYRQDPGLGLRLIYFSYDVKMKEKGDIPEGYSVSREKKERFSLILESASTNQTSMYLCASSPDRSSYNEQFFGPGTRLTVL.

About this clonotype itself: Germline and junction disagree at one end, which may indicate a read error. The chain links TRBV9 to TRBJ2-5, with 14 bases aligning to TRBD2. The CDR3 is 15 amino acids. CDR1 is SGDLS and CDR2 is YYNGEE in the germline V gene. CDR3 bases: TGTGCCAGCAGCGGGGGACTAGCGGGGGACAATGAGCCGTTCTTC. This codes for CASSGGLAGDNEPFF.

The V gene is TRBV6-1, the J gene TRBJ2-1, with D unresolved. V gave up 1 base and J gave up 2 bases, with 6 bases separating them. From germline, CDR1 is MNHNS and CDR2 SASEGT. The CDR3 consists of 14 residues. The CDR3 nucleotides read TGTGCCAGCAGTGAAGGGACCACCTACAATGAGCAGTTCTTC. This codes for CASSEGTTYNEQFF.

The sample holds a few counts of this clonotype. This chain links TRBV5-1 with TRBJ2-7; TRBD2 matches at 8 bases. CDR1 is SGHRS, CDR2 YFSETQ, per germline. Germline trimming cut 0 bases from V and 5 bases from J; bases unmatched to any gene: 4. CDR3 size: 14 residues. CDR3 residues: CASSLAGREHEQYF. In DNA form, the CDR3 reads TGCGCCAGCAGCTTGGCCGGGAGGGAGCACGAGCAGTACTTC.

At least ten counts were recorded for this clonotype. V and J are TRBV5-1 and TRBJ1-5; D uncertain. Germline V gene lookup returns CDR1 SGHRS and CDR2 YFSETQ. Deletions cut 0 bases from V and 4 bases from J, with 8 bases between. This CDR3 contains 14 residues. DNA of the CDR3: TGCGCCAGCAGCTTGGGGTACGAGAATCAGCCCCAGCATTTT. It specifies CASSLGYENQPQHF.

This rearrangement joins TRBV15 to TRBJ2-5; 9 bases fit TRBD1. The V and J ends lost 1 base and 2 bases, in that order; junction bases with no gene match: 5. The CDR3 consists of 16 residues. Germline CDR1 is LNHNV and CDR2 is YYDKDF (reference sequence). This CDR3 reads CATSRVGTGRQETQYF. CDR3 coding DNA: TGTGCCACCAGCAGAGTTGGGACAGGGAGGCAAGAGACCCAGTACTTC. The complete variable domain, with remaining parts taken from reference TRBV15 and TRBJ2-5, reads DAMVIQNPRYQVTQFGKPVTLSCSQTLNHNVMYWYQQKSSQAPKLLFHYYDKDFNNEADTPDNFQSRRPNTSFCFLDIRSPGLGDTAMYLCATSRVGTGRQETQYFGPGTRLLVL.

This clonotype was observed a few times. The J gene is TRBJ2-4, the V gene TRBV15; no clear D. Germline loops: CDR1 LNHNV, CDR2 YYDKDF (reference sequence). The germline V and J ends were trimmed by 0 bases and 7 bases, with 4 bases remaining between them. CDR3 length: 12 residues. This CDR3 is CATSRDENIQYF. The CDR3 region has the DNA TGTGCCACCAGCAGAGATGAGAACATTCAGTACTTC.

The table lists this clonotype with a few counts. This rearrangement joins TRBV2 to TRBJ1-4; TRBD1 might be the D (5 bases). The CDR3 spans 13 residues. Germline V gene data show CDR1 as SNHLY and CDR2 as FYNNEI. The germline V and J ends were trimmed by 7 bases and 6 bases, with 12 bases remaining between them. The chain's CDR3 is CASTYRPDEKLFF. The CDR3 coding sequence is TGTGCCAGCACCTACAGGCCGGATGAAAAACTGTTTTTT.

The chain is built from TRBV28 and TRBJ2-1; 7 bases are shared with TRBD1. The trim removed 4 bases at V and 4 bases at J, leaving 7 bases unmatched. This CDR3 is 15 amino acids long. Germline CDR1 reads MDHEN; CDR2 reads SYDVKM. The CDR3 region is CASSSYRGGYNEQFF. DNA of the CDR3: TGTGCCAGCAGTTCGTACAGGGGTGGGTACAATGAGCAGTTCTTC.

This clonotype has a count of ten or more. The J gene is TRBJ2-7, the V gene TRBV3-1; 13 positions agree with TRBD2. V shed 3 bases, J shed 4 bases, and the junction held 12 bases outside the gene matches. CDR1 LGHDT and CDR2 YNNKEL come from the germline V gene (reference sequence). CDR3 length: 18 amino acids. CDR3 in DNA: TGTGCCAGCAGCCACTCCTTTCGGACTAGCGGGAGCCCGTACGAGCAGTACTTC. This sequence encodes CASSHSFRTSGSPYEQYF.

The rearrangement joins TRBV28 to TRBJ2-5; D gene ambiguous. TRBJ2-7 matches the DNA end more closely, so the J call is doubtful. Germline values: CDR1 MDHEN, CDR2 SYDVKM. The CDR3 sequence is 12 residues long. The DNA for the CDR3 is TGTGCCAGCAGCCCTACCCGCGGCGAGCAGTACTTC. It codes for CASSPTRGEQYF.

This clonotype was counted only a few times. The chain has TRBV9 and TRBJ2-1; no definite D call. This CDR3 is built from 15 residues. Germline V CDR1 and CDR2: SGDLS, YYNGEE. V was pared by 0 bases and J by 0 bases, with 7 bases between. Written as DNA, the CDR3 is TGTGCCAGCAGCGTAGACTCCTACTCCTACAATGAGCAGTTCTTC. Residues: CASSVDSYSYNEQFF.

This clonotype occurred a few times. V usage is TRBV12-3 or TRBV12-4 and J usage is TRBJ2-5; TRBD2 aligns across 7 bases. The J call may be mistaken, given a closer DNA end match to TRBJ2-1. The CDR3 contains 16 residues. The CDR3 nucleotides read TGTGCCAGCACCTTGAGGAGAGGACTAGTTGCCGATGAGCAGTTCTTC. It specifies CASTLRRGLVADEQFF.

The genes are TRBV20-1 and TRBJ1-3; no reliable D call. V lost 5 bases and J 4 bases, leaving 9 bases between the germline ends. Looked up from germline, CDR1 is DFQATT and CDR2 is SNEGSKA (reference sequence). The CDR3 extends over 12 amino acids. CDR3: CSAPVEGNTIYF. In nucleotides, the CDR3 is TGCAGTGCTCCCGTCGAGGGAAACACCATATATTTT.

In this sample, this clonotype turned up a few times. J is TRBJ2-2 and V is TRBV7-8; D perhaps matches TRBD1 (5 bases). Germline V lookup: CDR1 SGHVS, CDR2 FQNEAQ. The CDR3 has 16 residues. Trimming stripped 1 base from V and 0 bases from J, with 9 bases between. CDR3 region: CASSLVTASNTGELFF. DNA for the CDR3: TGTGCCAGCAGCTTAGTGACAGCGTCGAACACCGGGGAGCTGTTTTTT.

In this sample, this clonotype turned up many times. This chain joins TRBV28 and TRBJ2-6; the match to TRBD1 covers 7 bases. Germline lookup yields CDR1 MDHEN and CDR2 SYDVKM. V lost 6 bases to trimming and J lost 0 bases; unmatched junction nucleotides: 8. This CDR3 contains 17 residues. The CDR3 protein is CASRRTGFSSGANVLTF. The CDR3 DNA reads TGTGCCAGCAGGAGGACAGGTTTTTCCTCTGGGGCCAACGTCCTGACTTTC.

This clonotype was picked up a small number of times. The genes are TRBV7-9 and TRBJ1-1, with TRBD1 identical over 10 bases. Germline-derived CDR1 and CDR2 are SEHNR and FQNEAQ (reference sequence). The CDR3 loop spans 12 amino acids. The V segment lost 4 bases and the J segment 7 bases; nucleotides outside the gene matches: 0. CDR3 region: CASSWDRGEAFF. In nucleotides, the CDR3 is TGTGCCAGCAGCTGGGACAGGGGTGAAGCTTTCTTT.

This clonotype was observed a handful of times. This rearrangement joins TRBV7-2 to TRBJ1-6, with 7 bases aligning to TRBD1. Germline V lookup: CDR1 SGHTA, CDR2 FQGNSA. This CDR3 comprises 15 residues. V trimming: 5 bases; J trimming: 10 bases; junction bases outside the gene matches: 11. The CDR3 nucleotides read TGTGCCAGCAGCCTACGGACAGGTCTAAAGTCACCCCTCCACTTT. Translated, it gives CASSLRTGLKSPLHF.

The J gene is TRBJ2-7, the V gene TRBV10-3, with D possibly matching TRBD1 (5 bases). Germline V CDR1 and CDR2: ENHRY, SYGVKD. The CDR3 runs to 14 residues. Trimming shortened V by 6 bases and J by 4 bases, and 16 bases separated the two germline ends. The CDR3 nucleotides are TGTGCCATCAGGGGCCAGGGCCAAGGATACGAGCAGTACTTC. It specifies CAIRGQGQGYEQYF.

This CDR3 is CSAKPNRGNGETQYF. For the CDR3, the DNA is TGCAGTGCTAAGCCCAACAGGGGTAATGGGGAGACCCAGTACTTC. The chain employs TRBV20-1 and TRBJ2-5; 7 nucleotides match TRBD1. V lost 4 bases to trimming and J lost 5 bases; unmatched junction nucleotides: 13. The CDR3 contains 15 residues. CDR1 is DFQATT and CDR2 is SNEGSKA in the germline V gene (reference sequence).

The sample holds many counts of this clonotype. V usage is TRBV6-1 and J usage is TRBJ2-5; D is unresolved. V was shortened by 6 bases and J by 5 bases, with 16 bases between the two germline ends. Germline values: CDR1 MNHNS, CDR2 SASEGT. This CDR3 is 14 amino acids long. For the CDR3, the DNA is TGTGCCAGCAGGATACCCGGCGTGGAGGAGACCCAGTACTTC. Protein product: CASRIPGVEETQYF.

V and J are TRBV7-3 and TRBJ2-5; 7 bases align to TRBD2. With V trimmed by 6 bases and J by 4 bases, 20 bases remained unmatched. Germline CDR1 reads SGHTA; CDR2 reads FQGTGA. CDR3 length: 18 residues. The CDR3 sequence: CASSSLRLTSNGRETQYF. The CDR3 DNA reads TGTGCCAGCAGTTCCCTCCGCCTGACTAGCAACGGGAGAGAGACCCAGTACTTC. The whole variable domain, remainder taken from reference TRBV7-3 and TRBJ2-5, is GAGVSQTPSNKVTEKGKYVELRCDPISGHTALYWYRQSLGQGPEFLIYFQGTGAADDSGLPNDRFFAVRPEGSVSTLKIQRTERGDSAVYLCASSSLRLTSNGRETQYFGPGTRLLVL.

The rearrangement uses TRBV9 and TRBJ1-4; D remains ambiguous. The length of the CDR3 is 14 residues. Between the trimmed V and J ends, which lost 2 bases and 8 bases, there was a span of 13 bases. The germline V gene has CDR1 SGDLS and CDR2 YYNGEE. CDR3 bases: TGTGCCAGCAGCGTCCGGAGTATGCCGGAAAAACTGTTTTTT. Translating it yields CASSVRSMPEKLFF.